Below are 19 T cell receptor beta chains sequenced from a single sample in a study of cytomegalovirus exposure and HLA in healthy donors (dated by TCRdb to the late 2010s). Libraries came from the immunoSEQ multiplex PCR assay. The multiplex PCR relied on a mix of 60 forward primers for TCR Vbeta segments and 13 reverse primers for TCR Jbeta segments. TCRdb mirrors the immuneACCESS table, restricted to in-frame sequences. Some clones are absent from its copies; in checked studies, under half trace to an unresolved V gene, and the reason for the others is unknown. For this sample there are about 110,000 clones; 65% to 90% appear just once. The biggest ten clones account for over 2% of the sample. Sequencing used PBMCs. These receptors came from a woman aged 30 to 39 in good health and CMV-seronegative.

V and J are TRBV5-1 and TRBJ1-4; 9 bases map to TRBD1. With 3 bases clipped from V and 6 bases from J, the junction kept 3 bases outside the gene matches. Germline CDR1 is SGHRS and CDR2 is YFSETQ. CDR3 size: 14 residues. This chain's CDR3 is CASSWRQGDEKLFF. The CDR3 DNA follows: TGCGCCAGCAGCTGGCGACAGGGGGATGAAAAACTGTTTTTT. Full variable domain (rest looked up from reference TRBV5-1 and TRBJ1-4): KAGVTQTPRYLIKTRGQQVTLSCSPISGHRSVSWYQQTPGQGLQFLFEYFSETQRNKGNFPGRFSGRQFSNSRSEMNVSTLELGDSALYLCASSWRQGDEKLFFGSGTQLSVL.

The chain carries TRBV19 and TRBJ1-5, with D perhaps TRBD1 (5 bases). CDR3 length equals 13 residues. Trimming stripped 6 bases from V and 3 bases from J, with 9 bases between. CDR1 LNHDA and CDR2 SQIVND come from the germline V gene (reference sequence). The CDR3 here is CASSPGDNQPQHF. CDR3 nucleotide sequence: TGTGCCAGTAGCCCGGGGGACAATCAGCCCCAGCATTTT.

Comments on this clone: Its ends do not fully match the called genes, so a read error is possible. This chain joins TRBV5-8 and TRBJ1-2, with D hard to call. Germline V lookup: CDR1 SGHTS, CDR2 YDEGEE. The CDR3 spans 11 residues. The CDR3 reads CASSLLSGSRF. As DNA, the CDR3 is TGTGCCAGCAGCTTGTTGTCGGGATCCCGTTTC.

The gene calls are TRBV5-4 and TRBJ2-1; 9 nucleotides match TRBD2. Germline V gives CDR1 SGHNT, CDR2 YYREEE (reference sequence). There are 16 residues in the CDR3. Trimming at V came to 2 bases and at J to 2 bases, leaving 5 bases not matched to a gene. The DNA for the CDR3 is TGTGCCAGCAGCTTTAGCGGGAGAGCTACCTACAATGAGCAGTTCTTC. Translating it yields CASSFSGRATYNEQFF.

This clone was recorded a few times. V gene TRBV28 combines with J gene TRBJ1-1; D possibly corresponds to TRBD1 (5 bases). V lost 2 bases, J lost 4 bases, and 14 bases lay in between. The CDR3 extends over 15 amino acids. Germline V gene sequence: CDR1 MDHEN, CDR2 SYDVKM. DNA for the CDR3: TGTGCCAGCAGTTTACGGGGGGGAGTGGGCACTGAAGCTTTCTTT. It encodes CASSLRGGVGTEAFF.

This clone was recorded once. V gene TRBV11-1 combines with J gene TRBJ2-2; 8 bases line up with TRBD2. J was trimmed by 2 bases and V by 5 bases; bases with no gene match: 4. This CDR3 spans 15 amino acids. Germline CDR1 is SGHAT and CDR2 is FQDESV (reference sequence). The CDR3 loop is CASSTTSGNTGELFF. The CDR3 nucleotides read TGTGCCAGCAGCACAACTAGCGGAAACACCGGGGAGCTGTTTTTT.

This clone has only one observation. This chain joins TRBV7-6 and TRBJ2-7, with 7 bases fitting TRBD2. The CDR3 has 13 residues. V was pared by 5 bases and J by 9 bases, with 10 bases of the junction left unmatched. Germline CDR1 and CDR2: SGHVS and FNYEAQ. This chain's CDR3 is CASSPRELVSQYF. The DNA of the CDR3 is TGTGCCAGCAGCCCGCGGGAGTTGGTGTCGCAGTACTTC.

V and J are TRBV5-1 and TRBJ1-1; 7 bases fit TRBD1. The germline gives CDR1 SGHRS, CDR2 YFSETQ. V was clipped by 2 bases and J by 3 bases; unmatched bases: 7. CDR3 length equals 15 residues. CDR3 nucleotide sequence: TGCGCCAGCAGCTTAGGGGACAGACCTTACACTGAAGCTTTCTTT. Its protein product is CASSLGDRPYTEAFF.

This clone was seen a single time. The genes are TRBV28 and TRBJ2-5; D is perhaps TRBD2 (5 bases). Deletions cut 7 bases from V and 4 bases from J, with 10 bases between. Per the germline V gene, CDR1 is MDHEN and CDR2 is SYDVKM. The CDR3 has 12 residues. This chain's CDR3 is CASTSEGETQYF. The CDR3 bases are TGTGCCAGCACTTCCGAGGGAGAGACCCAGTACTTC.

This clone was found a few times. This chain links TRBV4-1 with TRBJ2-7; perhaps TRBD2 as D (6 bases). CDR3 length: 16 amino acids. Germline values: CDR1 MGHRA, CDR2 YSYEKL. V lost 1 base, J lost 0 bases, and 13 bases lay in between. The CDR3 spells CASSQASAGSSYEQYF. The CDR3 coding sequence is TGCGCCAGCAGCCAAGCTTCGGCCGGGAGCTCCTACGAGCAGTACTTC.

CDR3 amino acids: CASSPLAGSQETQYF. The DNA for the CDR3 is TGCGCCAGCAGCCCCTTGGCCGGGAGCCAAGAGACCCAGTACTTC. V usage is TRBV5-1 and J usage is TRBJ2-5; D might be TRBD2 (6 bases). Trimming took off 4 bases at V and 1 base at J, with 14 bases between the two ends. CDR1 and CDR2 from the germline V gene are SGHRS and YFSETQ. This CDR3 is 15 amino acids long.

The V gene is TRBV27, the J gene TRBJ2-6; D uncertain. From germline, CDR1 is MNHEY and CDR2 SMNVEV (reference sequence). Between the trimmed V and J ends, which lost 2 bases and 2 bases, there was a span of 7 bases. The CDR3 runs 15 residues. This CDR3 is CASSLPLPGANVLTF. CDR3 nucleotides: TGTGCCAGCAGTTTACCCCTTCCTGGGGCCAACGTCCTGACTTTC.

This clone was found once. The junction shows a germline mismatch at one end, possibly a read error. For the CDR3, the DNA is TGTTCCAGCAGCTCTCCGGGACAGGGGTCTATCGGGGAGCTGTTTTTT. Its protein product is CSSSSPGQGSIGELFF. The chain is built from TRBV7-9 and TRBJ2-2, with 10 bases matching TRBD1. Germline CDR1 is SEHNR and CDR2 is FQNEAQ (reference sequence). This CDR3 has 16 amino acids.

The V gene is TRBV27, the J gene TRBJ2-7, with 7 nucleotides matching TRBD2. The germline CDR1 and CDR2 sequences are MNHEY and SMNVEV (reference sequence). V lost 7 bases and J lost 1; bases outside the gene matches: 7. The CDR3 totals 14 residues. CDR3 nucleotide sequence: TGTGCCAGCACCCCTAGCGGTGCTTCCTACGAGCAGTACTTC. Translated, it gives CASTPSGASYEQYF.

This clone was seen a handful of times. The V and J genes are TRBV4-2 and TRBJ2-7, with 12 bases fitting TRBD2. The V and J ends lost 0 bases and 4 bases, in that order; junction bases with no gene match: 4. This CDR3 has 16 amino acids. Germline lookup yields CDR1 LGHNA and CDR2 YNFKEQ. CDR3 sequence: CASSQDGTSGFYEQYF. CDR3 DNA: TGTGCCAGCAGCCAAGATGGGACTAGCGGGTTTTACGAGCAGTACTTC.

The chain links TRBV10-2 to TRBJ2-5, with D possibly TRBD2 on 6 matching bases. With 6 bases removed from V and 11 bases from J, the gap between germline ends came to 13 bases. From germline, CDR1 is WSHSY and CDR2 SAAADI. This CDR3 has 11 residues. The CDR3 is CASRGGREQYF. The DNA for the CDR3 is TGCGCCAGCAGGGGAGGTAGAGAGCAGTACTTC.

The V call is TRBV6-5, the J call TRBJ2-3; weak D call: TRBD2 (5 bases). V dropped 4 bases and J dropped 1 base, with 9 bases sitting between them. CDR1 is MNHEY and CDR2 is SVGAGI in the germline V gene. The CDR3 runs to 14 residues. The CDR3 bases are TGTGCCAGCAGTTTGGAGGAGGGCACAGATACGCAGTATTTT. Protein: CASSLEEGTDTQYF.

Remarks on this clone: One end of the junction does not line up with germline, which may come from a read error. The chain joins TRBV4-2 to TRBJ2-2; the match to TRBD2 covers 9 bases. The germline V gene encodes CDR1 LGHNA and CDR2 YNFKEQ. The CDR3 totals 15 residues. CDR3 residues: CAGSQAGGNTGELFF. CDR3 bases: TGTGCCGGCAGCCAAGCGGGAGGAAACACCGGGGAGCTGTTTTTT.

In this sample, this clone turned up once. The chain is built from TRBV5-1 and TRBJ2-1, with 8 positions matching TRBD2. There are 15 residues in the CDR3. V lost 3 bases to trimming and J lost 5 bases; unmatched junction nucleotides: 7. Looked up from germline, CDR1 is SGHRS and CDR2 is YFSETQ. CDR3 sequence (DNA): TGCGCCAGCAGCTCTTTAGCGGGAAGGGACAATGAGCAGTTCTTC. Translation gives CASSSLAGRDNEQFF.